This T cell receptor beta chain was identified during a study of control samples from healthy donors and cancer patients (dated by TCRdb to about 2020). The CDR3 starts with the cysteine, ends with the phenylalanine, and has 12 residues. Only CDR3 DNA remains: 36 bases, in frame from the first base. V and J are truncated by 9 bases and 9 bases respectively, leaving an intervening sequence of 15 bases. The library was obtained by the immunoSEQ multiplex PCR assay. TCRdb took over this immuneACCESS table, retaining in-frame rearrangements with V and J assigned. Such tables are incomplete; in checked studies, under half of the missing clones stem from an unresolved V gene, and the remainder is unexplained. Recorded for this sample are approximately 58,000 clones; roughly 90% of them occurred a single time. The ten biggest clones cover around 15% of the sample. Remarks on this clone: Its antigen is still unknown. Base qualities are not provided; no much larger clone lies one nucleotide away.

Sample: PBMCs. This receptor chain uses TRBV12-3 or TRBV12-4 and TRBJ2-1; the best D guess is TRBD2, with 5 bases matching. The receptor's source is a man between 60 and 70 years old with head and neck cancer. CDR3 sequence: CASSERVAEQFF. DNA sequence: TGTGCCAGTAGTGAGAGGGTGGCTGAGCAGTTCTTC.